Following are 25 T cell receptor beta chains from one sample sequenced in a study of TIL therapy for anti-PD-1-resistant metastatic lung cancer. Sequencing used immunoSEQ v3. The table came from immunoSEQ multiplex PCR; TCRdb's copy has only in-frame clones and leaves some out. The data hold 25,000 to 30,000 clones, with over 55% observed a single time. Time point in this sample: pre-treatment sample, taken before nivolumab and TIL therapy. Tumor tissue came from excised metastases, mostly pleural nodules or supraclavicular lymph nodes. The material was tumor tissue, obtained at baseline. Receptor source: a person aged 25-80 years with non-small cell lung cancer.

The chain is built from TRBV10-3 and TRBJ1-1, with 9 nucleotides matching TRBD1. Unmatched junction bases numbered 6, after V lost 6 bases and J lost 1 base. CDR1 and CDR2 (germline): ENHRY, SYGVKD. The CDR3 covers 15 residues. The CDR3 DNA reads TGTGCCATCAGGACAGGGGGGTCGGAGAACACTGAAGCTTTCTTT. It encodes CAIRTGGSENTEAFF.

This sequence joins TRBV6-4 and TRBJ1-2; D not resolved. The CDR3 spans 13 residues. Trimming removed 6 bases from V and 2 bases from J, with 10 bases in between. Germline CDR1 reads MRHNA; CDR2 reads SNTAGT. This CDR3 reads CASRRTRNYGYTF. As DNA, the CDR3 is TGTGCCAGCAGACGTACACGGAACTATGGCTACACCTTC.

This clone was seen more than once but under ten times. This rearrangement joins TRBV7-3 to TRBJ2-1; 11 bases align to TRBD2. The CDR3 totals 14 residues. Trimming took 4 bases from V and 6 from J; bases not matched to a gene: 2. Germline V CDR1 and CDR2: SGHTA, FQGTGA. Here the CDR3 reads CASSWTSGLNEQFF. DNA of the CDR3: TGTGCCAGCAGCTGGACTAGCGGGCTCAATGAGCAGTTCTTC. Complete variable domain (other parts from reference TRBV7-3 and TRBJ2-1): GAGVSQTPSNKVTEKGKYVELRCDPISGHTALYWYRQSLGQGPEFLIYFQGTGAADDSGLPNDRFFAVRPEGSVSTLKIQRTERGDSAVYLCASSWTSGLNEQFFGPGTRLTVL.

This chain uses TRBV14 with TRBJ2-7; no firm D call. Germline values: CDR1 SGHDN, CDR2 FVKESK. V was clipped by 0 bases and J by 7 bases, with 10 bases between them. The CDR3 extends over 13 amino acids. CDR3 residues: CASSQDLGFEQYF. CDR3 DNA sequence: TGTGCCAGCAGCCAAGATTTAGGGTTTGAGCAGTACTTC.

The V and J genes are TRBV5-1 and TRBJ2-5, with D uncertain. The CDR3 extends over 14 amino acids. Germline V lookup: CDR1 SGHRS, CDR2 YFSETQ. V lost 3 bases to trimming and J lost 7 bases, with 16 bases between them. CDR3 DNA: TGCGCCAGCAGCTCAGATACGCGAAGGACGACCCAGTACTTC. Encoded protein: CASSSDTRRTTQYF.

This clone is labeled medium-sized. V is TRBV18 and J is TRBJ1-6, with TRBD1 matching 12 bases. This CDR3 is built from 18 residues. With 3 bases clipped from V and 9 bases from J, the junction kept 12 bases outside the gene matches. Germline CDR1 KGHSH, CDR2 LQKENI. CDR3 DNA: TGTGCCAGCTCACCCTTAGCGTCGGGACAGGGGGCCTTTTCACCCCTCCACTTT. This gives the protein CASSPLASGQGAFSPLHF.

The chain combines TRBV7-2 with TRBJ2-5, with TRBD1 matching 9 bases. With V trimmed by 3 bases and J by 10 bases, 6 bases remained unmatched. Germline CDR1 and CDR2: SGHTA and FQGNSA. This CDR3 is built from 13 residues. DNA of the CDR3: TGTGCCAGCAGCTTTACAGGGGGCGTCCTCCAGTACTTC. Protein: CASSFTGGVLQYF.

The CDR3 DNA reads as TGTGCCAGCTCACCACGGGGTCCGGAGGAAGCTTTCTTT. It encodes CASSPRGPEEAFF. The genes are TRBV18 and TRBJ1-1; D gene unclear. CDR1 is KGHSH, CDR2 LQKENI, per germline. The CDR3 sequence is 13 residues long. V gave up 1 base and J gave up 8 bases, with 11 bases separating them.

The genes are TRBV9 and TRBJ2-7; D is uncertain. The CDR3 covers 14 residues. In germline, CDR1 is SGDLS, CDR2 YYNGEE. Deletions cut 4 bases from V and 2 bases from J, with 13 bases between. Here the CDR3 reads CASSTDSLAYEQYF. The CDR3 DNA follows: TGTGCCAGCAGCACCGACTCCTTGGCCTACGAGCAGTACTTC.

The rearrangement joins TRBV28 to TRBJ2-7; the match to TRBD2 covers 9 bases. The V gene end was trimmed by 5 bases and the J gene end by 1 base; junction bases not matched to a gene: 6. The CDR3 is made up of 15 amino acids. The germline V gene has CDR1 MDHEN and CDR2 SYDVKM. This CDR3 reads CASSGTSLLSYEQYF. The CDR3 coding sequence is TGTGCCAGCAGTGGGACTAGCCTACTATCCTACGAGCAGTACTTC. Variable domain in full (rest from reference TRBV28 and TRBJ2-7): DVKVTQSSRYLVKRTGEKVFLECVQDMDHENMFWYRQDPGLGLRLIYFSYDVKMKEKGDIPEGYSVSREKKERFSLILESASTNQTSMYLCASSGTSLLSYEQYFGPGTRLTVT.

This clone showed up just a few times. V gene TRBV7-2 combines with J gene TRBJ2-7; D gene ambiguous. This CDR3 spans 15 amino acids. Germline V gene lookup returns CDR1 SGHTA and CDR2 FQGNSA. V lost 0 bases and J 3 bases, leaving 12 bases between the germline ends. CDR3 in amino acids: CASSLARSKLYEQYF. The CDR3, as DNA: TGTGCCAGCAGCTTAGCGAGGAGTAAACTCTACGAGCAGTACTTC.

This clone was seen only once. The chain employs TRBV5-4 and TRBJ1-4; 11 bases are a match to TRBD1. Germline-derived CDR1 and CDR2 are SGHNT and YYREEE (reference sequence). V shed 0 bases, J shed 7 bases, and the junction held 5 bases outside the gene matches. The CDR3 consists of 16 residues. The chain's CDR3 is CASSLAPGQGGEKLFF. CDR3 nucleotide sequence: TGTGCCAGCAGCTTGGCCCCGGGACAGGGGGGTGAAAAACTGTTTTTT.

The chain's CDR3 is CASSSVRSVDEGEQYF. CDR3 DNA sequence: TGCGCCAGCAGCTCAGTGAGGAGCGTGGATGAGGGAGAGCAGTACTTC. The chain carries TRBV4-3 and TRBJ2-7, with a possible D match to TRBD2 (5 bases). V was pared by 5 bases and J by 7 bases, with 24 bases between. The CDR3 is 16 amino acids. The germline V gene has CDR1 LGHNA and CDR2 YSLEER.

Comments on this clone: A junction end diverges from the germline sequence, so it may reflect a read error. The chain is built from TRBV6-5 and TRBJ2-3; TRBD1 matches at 9 bases. This CDR3 is 14 amino acids long. Germline V gene sequence: CDR1 MNHEY, CDR2 SVGAGI. Here the CDR3 DNA reads TGTGCCAGCAGTCTCGCGGGACAGGGTGTTGCTAGGCATTTT. Its protein is CASSLAGQGVARHF.

This clone was counted a single time. The chain has TRBV7-2 and TRBJ1-1; TRBD1 aligns across 7 bases. The CDR3 runs to 16 residues. The junction had 15 bases not matched to a gene; V was cut back by 5 bases and J by 6 bases. Germline V gene lookup returns CDR1 SGHTA and CDR2 FQGNSA. DNA for the CDR3: TGTGCCAGCAGCCAGTACGCGACAGGGAATGTGGCTGAAGCTTTCTTT. It yields the protein CASSQYATGNVAEAFF. Complete variable domain (other parts from reference TRBV7-2 and TRBJ1-1): GAGVSQSPSNKVTEKGKDVELRCDPISGHTALYWYRQSLGQGLEFLIYFQGNSAPDKSGLPSDRFSAERTGGSVSTLTIQRTQQEDSAVYLCASSQYATGNVAEAFFGQGTRLTVV.

This clone has only a few counts. This sequence joins TRBV29-1 and TRBJ1-4; D gene unclear. The CDR3 runs 13 residues. V was pared by 7 bases and J by 7 bases, with 16 bases between. Germline V gene data show CDR1 as SQVTM and CDR2 as ANQGSEA. CDR3 region: CSGGPAMGEKLFF. The CDR3 nucleotides read TGCAGCGGCGGGCCCGCAATGGGTGAAAAACTGTTTTTT. The full variable domain, in which reference TRBV29-1 and TRBJ1-4 provide the parts outside the CDR3, is SAVISQKPSRDICQRGTSLTIQCQVDSQVTMMFWYRQQPGQSLTLIATANQGSEATYESGFVIDKFPISRPNLTFSTLTVSNMSPEDSSIYLCSGGPAMGEKLFFGSGTQLSVL.

This chain links TRBV7-2 with TRBJ2-1, with TRBD2 matching over 9 bases. Trimming took 6 bases from V and 8 from J; bases not matched to a gene: 11. Germline-derived CDR1 and CDR2 are SGHTA and FQGNSA. The CDR3 length is 15 residues. The CDR3 reads CASSLRASGVDEQFF. The CDR3 nucleotides read TGTGCCAGCAGTTTAAGGGCTAGCGGGGTGGATGAGCAGTTCTTC.

In this sample, this clone is medium-sized. The rearrangement links TRBV5-6 to TRBJ2-7, with D perhaps TRBD2 (6 bases). V dropped 1 base and J dropped 3 bases, with 17 bases sitting between them. The germline V gene has CDR1 SGHDT and CDR2 YYEEEE. This CDR3 has 16 amino acids. The CDR3 protein is CASSLNGAGIYYEQYF. DNA of the CDR3: TGTGCCAGCAGCTTGAACGGTGCGGGGATTTACTACGAGCAGTACTTC. Drawing the rest from reference TRBV5-6 and TRBJ2-7, the complete variable domain is DAGVTQSPTHLIKTRGQQVTLRCSPKSGHDTVSWYQQALGQGPQFIFQYYEEEERQRGNFPDRFSGHQFPNYSSELNVNALLLGDSALYLCASSLNGAGIYYEQYFGPGTRLTVT.

V usage is TRBV9 and J usage is TRBJ2-5, with D unresolved. Trimming left V 2 bases short and J 5 bases short, with 16 bases between. The CDR3 is 15 residues long. Looked up from germline, CDR1 is SGDLS and CDR2 is YYNGEE. CDR3 sequence reads: CASSVVPALVETQYF. The CDR3 region has the DNA TGTGCCAGCAGCGTTGTCCCTGCGCTGGTTGAGACCCAGTACTTC. The full variable domain, with the rest looked up from reference TRBV9 and TRBJ2-5, is DSGVTQTPKHLITATGQRVTLRCSPRSGDLSVYWYQQSLDQGLQFLIQYYNGEERAKGNILERFSAQQFPDLHSELNLSSLELGDSALYFCASSVVPALVETQYFGPGTRLLVL.

This chain connects TRBV11-3 to TRBJ2-7; D not certain. The germline V gene has CDR1 SGHNT and CDR2 YENEEA. This CDR3 region has 13 residues. V gave up 5 bases and J gave up 0 bases, with 8 bases separating them. The CDR3 here is CASSPDTSYEQYF. The CDR3 DNA sequence: TGTGCCAGCAGCCCCGACACCTCCTACGAGCAGTACTTC.

V and J are TRBV4-3 and TRBJ2-7, with TRBD2 matching over 12 bases. V shed 3 bases, J shed 5 bases, and the junction held 8 bases outside the gene matches. The CDR3 sequence is 16 residues long. Germline CDR1 LGHNA, CDR2 YSLEER. The CDR3 DNA follows: TGCGCCAGCAGCCAGGGTCTAGCGGGGGGGCCAGACGAGCAGTACTTC. This sequence encodes CASSQGLAGGPDEQYF.

The chain combines TRBV6-6 with TRBJ1-2, with D hard to call. The V gene lost 1 base and the J gene lost 4 bases, with 7 bases spanning the gap. The CDR3 has 13 amino acids. Looked up from germline, CDR1 is MNHNY and CDR2 is SVGAGI (reference sequence). CDR3 sequence reads: CASSYYGSYGYTF. The CDR3 DNA reads TGTGCCAGCAGTTACTATGGAAGCTATGGCTACACCTTC.

The rearrangement joins TRBV14 to TRBJ2-3, with TRBD2 matching 12 bases. CDR1 and CDR2 from the germline V gene are SGHDN and FVKESK. V gave up 5 bases and J gave up 0 bases; unmatched junction bases: 6. The CDR3 has 17 residues. CDR3 residues: CASSRLAGAPSTDTQYF. The CDR3 DNA reads as TGTGCCAGCAGCAGACTAGCGGGGGCCCCTAGCACAGATACGCAGTATTTT.

The gene calls are TRBV5-3 and TRBJ2-7, with D uncertain. TRBV5-3 is marked as an open reading frame, function uncertain. V was cut by 6 bases and J by 1 base, with 2 bases left in between. This CDR3 has 10 residues. CDR3 amino acids: CARKSYEQYF. The CDR3 DNA reads as TGTGCCAGAAAATCCTACGAGCAGTACTTC.

The chain is built from TRBV7-7 and TRBJ2-5, with D possibly called TRBD1 or TRBD2 (6 bases each). The germline V and J ends were trimmed by 5 bases and 2 bases, with 12 bases remaining between them. CDR3 length: 14 amino acids. The germline gives CDR1 SSHAT, CDR2 FNYEAQ (reference sequence). In DNA, the CDR3 is TGTGCCAGCAGCCGAGAGGGGGGTCAAGAGACCCAGTACTTC. Protein: CASSREGGQETQYF.